A single sample gave rise to the 6 T cell receptor beta chains below, sequenced in a study of blood T cell repertoires in COVID-19. The method was immunoSEQ multiplex PCR; TCRdb's version includes in-frame clones alone and lacks a portion of them. The sample lists about 74,000 clones, roughly 80% seen once, with 35% to 50% in the top ten. Sequenced: peripheral blood. These TCRs come from a man older than 75 with acute or convalescent COVID-19.

The chain is built from TRBV4-1 and TRBJ1-2; 7 nucleotides agree with TRBD1. In germline, CDR1 is MGHRA, CDR2 YSYEKL. V shed 0 bases and J 4 bases; nucleotides not matched to a gene: 8. The CDR3 totals 16 residues. The chain's CDR3 is CASSQDMAGGIYGYTF. The CDR3 nucleotides read TGCGCCAGCAGCCAAGATATGGCAGGGGGTATCTATGGCTACACCTTC.

This sequence joins TRBV2 and TRBJ1-6; D gene ambiguous. Germline CDR1 is SNHLY and CDR2 is FYNNEI. The CDR3 has 15 amino acids. Trimming cost V 1 base and J 7 bases, with 11 bases left between them. The CDR3 spells CASSEEDPLNSPLHF. CDR3 bases: TGTGCCAGCAGTGAAGAGGATCCACTAAATTCACCCCTCCACTTT.

V gene TRBV3-1 (or the pseudogene TRBV3-2) combines with J gene TRBJ1-4; possibly TRBD1 for D (5 bases). The V gene's germline CDR1 is LGHDT and CDR2 YNNKEL (reference sequence). The CDR3 has 13 amino acids. Trimming left V 7 bases short and J 7 bases short, with 13 bases between. In DNA form, the CDR3 reads TGTGCCAGCATGGGCGGGGGTGGTGAAAAACTGTTTTTT. Translation: CASMGGGGEKLFF.

The chain employs TRBV5-1 and TRBJ2-1; 9 nucleotides line up with TRBD2. The CDR3 has 16 residues. CDR1 is SGHRS, CDR2 YFSETQ, per germline. V lost 0 bases, J lost 4 bases, and 5 bases stayed unmatched. CDR3 bases: TGCGCCAGCAGCTTGGCCGGGACTAGCCCATACAATGAGCAGTTCTTC. This encodes CASSLAGTSPYNEQFF.

A word on this clone: The identical CDR3 is also encoded by other nucleotide sequences in the sample. The chain combines TRBV7-9 with TRBJ1-2; 8 bases agree with TRBD1. The V gene's germline CDR1 is SEHNR and CDR2 FQNEAQ (reference sequence). J lost 2 bases, V lost 4 bases, and 0 bases had no gene match. This CDR3 region has 13 residues. The DNA for the CDR3 is TGTGCCAGCAGCTGGGACAGGAACTATGGCTACACCTTC. It yields the protein CASSWDRNYGYTF.

The rearrangement links TRBV5-1 to TRBJ1-2, with TRBD1 as a possible D gene (5 bases). Germline values: CDR1 SGHRS, CDR2 YFSETQ. Trimming took off 4 bases at V and 6 bases at J, with 19 bases between the two ends. CDR3 size: 15 residues. DNA of the CDR3: TGCGCCAGCAGCCGGGGGTGGGGCCAGAGAGATGGCTACACCTTC. Its protein product is CASSRGWGQRDGYTF.